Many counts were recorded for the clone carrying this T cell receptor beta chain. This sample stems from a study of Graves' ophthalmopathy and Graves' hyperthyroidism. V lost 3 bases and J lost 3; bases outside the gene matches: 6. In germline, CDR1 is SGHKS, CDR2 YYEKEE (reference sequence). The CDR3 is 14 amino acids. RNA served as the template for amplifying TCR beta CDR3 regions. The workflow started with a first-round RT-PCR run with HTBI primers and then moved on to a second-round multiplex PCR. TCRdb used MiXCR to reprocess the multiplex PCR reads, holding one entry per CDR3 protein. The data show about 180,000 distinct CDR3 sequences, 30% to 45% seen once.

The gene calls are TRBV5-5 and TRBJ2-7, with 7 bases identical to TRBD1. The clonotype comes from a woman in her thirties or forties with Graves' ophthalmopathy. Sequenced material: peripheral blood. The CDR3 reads CASSYQGEYYEQYF. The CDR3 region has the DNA TGTGCCAGCAGCTACCAGGGGGAGTACTACGAGCAGTACTTC.